This passage covers 14 T cell receptor beta chains from one sample sequenced in a study of patients and donors after allogeneic stem cell transplantation. TCRdb used MiXCR to reprocess the RT-PCR reads, holding one entry per CDR3 protein. This sample yields approximately 410,000 distinct CDR3 sequences, of which 16% are seen a single time; roughly 7% belongs to the top ten. The sequenced sample consisted of blood, either unsorted or a sorted T cell fraction (not recorded which). The source of these receptors is a human donor who was either an allogeneic HSCT recipient or a stem cell or donor lymphocyte infusion donor (not recorded which). It is not recorded whose cells these are; they may come from a transplant donor.

The chain joins TRBV20-1 to TRBJ2-1, with 7 bases fitting TRBD1. With V trimmed by 6 bases and J by 10 bases, 6 bases remained unmatched. Germline CDR1 and CDR2: DFQATT and SNEGSKA (reference sequence). This CDR3 is 11 amino acids long. CDR3 DNA sequence: TGCAGTGCCCGAACAGGGGCGGAGCAGTTCTTC. It encodes CSARTGAEQFF.

This clonotype was detected only a few times. The chain joins TRBV27 to TRBJ1-5; the D gene is possibly TRBD1 (6 bases). Trimming stripped 6 bases from V and 4 bases from J, with 19 bases between. The CDR3 totals 16 residues. Germline CDR1 MNHEY, CDR2 SMNVEV (reference sequence). CDR3 loop: CASRARGRGVNQPQHF. CDR3 in DNA: TGTGCCAGCAGAGCTCGAGGGAGGGGGGTTAATCAGCCCCAGCATTTT.

This clonotype has only a few counts. J is TRBJ1-6 and V is TRBV6-1; TRBD1 matches at 11 bases. The CDR3 covers 16 residues. Germline V gives CDR1 MNHNS, CDR2 SASEGT. With V trimmed by 8 bases and J by 3 bases, 6 bases remained unmatched. This CDR3 is CASGPGQGDYNSPLHF. The DNA of the CDR3 is TGTGCCAGCGGCCCGGGACAGGGGGACTATAATTCACCCCTCCACTTT.

V gene TRBV12-3 or TRBV12-4 combines with J gene TRBJ2-1, with 7 bases identical to TRBD1. The CDR3 length is 13 residues. V dropped 6 bases and J dropped 6; count of bases not matched to a gene: 5. CDR3 sequence (DNA): TGTGCCAGCAGGGGACAGCCAACCAATGAGCAGTTCTTC. Its translation is CASRGQPTNEQFF.

This clonotype was recorded many times. The V call is TRBV4-2, the J call TRBJ2-3; D is undetermined. Trimming removed 0 bases from V and 4 bases from J, with 5 bases in between. There are 13 residues in the CDR3. Germline-derived CDR1 and CDR2 are LGHNA and YNFKEQ. Here the CDR3 reads CASSQDFPDTQYF. CDR3 DNA: TGTGCCAGCAGCCAAGATTTCCCAGATACGCAGTATTTT.

V is TRBV15 and J is TRBJ2-7; 9 bases line up with TRBD2. V gave up 2 bases and J gave up 5 bases; unmatched junction bases: 7. The CDR3 loop spans 15 amino acids. Germline CDR1 is LNHNV and CDR2 is YYDKDF (reference sequence). The CDR3 reads CATSRSRAGGDEQYF. As DNA, the CDR3 is TGTGCCACCAGCAGATCTCGAGCGGGAGGAGACGAGCAGTACTTC.

This clonotype was counted only a few times. This sequence joins TRBV5-1 and TRBJ2-1; D ambiguous. The CDR3 totals 15 residues. Germline V gene sequence: CDR1 SGHRS, CDR2 YFSETQ. Trimming removed 0 bases from V and 0 bases from J, with 7 bases in between. Here the CDR3 reads CASSLVTSSYNEQFF. The DNA of the CDR3 is TGCGCCAGCAGCTTGGTCACGAGCTCCTACAATGAGCAGTTCTTC.

This clonotype was seen ten or more times. This rearrangement joins TRBV6-5 to TRBJ2-7; D remains ambiguous. CDR3 size: 14 residues. Germline CDR1 and CDR2: MNHEY and SVGAGI. The ends were cut back, 0 bases at V and 0 bases at J, with 6 bases in the middle. For the CDR3, the DNA is TGTGCCAGCAGTTACTCTCGGAGCTCCTACGAGCAGTACTTC. This sequence encodes CASSYSRSSYEQYF.

There are a few counts of this clonotype. The chain joins TRBV4-1 to TRBJ2-1, with D hard to call. Trimming removed 2 bases from V and 0 bases from J, with 8 bases in between. The length of the CDR3 is 15 residues. CDR1 MGHRA and CDR2 YSYEKL come from the germline V gene. CDR3 DNA: TGCGCCAGCAGCCAACTCGGCAGCTCCTACAATGAGCAGTTCTTC. Its protein product is CASSQLGSSYNEQFF.

The gene calls are TRBV5-1 and TRBJ1-1; the D is unclear. Germline V gives CDR1 SGHRS, CDR2 YFSETQ. V was pared by 0 bases and J by 11 bases, with 8 bases between. The CDR3 totals 11 residues. Here the CDR3 reads CASSLGHWAFF. Written as DNA, the CDR3 is TGCGCCAGCAGCTTGGGGCATTGGGCTTTCTTT.

This clonotype was seen a few times. The rearrangement joins TRBV2 to TRBJ2-6; TRBD1 matches 8 bases. CDR3 length: 14 amino acids. Unmatched junction bases numbered 2, after V lost 8 bases and J lost 2 bases. The germline V gene encodes CDR1 SNHLY and CDR2 FYNNEI. CDR3 sequence (DNA): TGTGCCAGCGGGACAGGCACTGGGGCCAACGTCCTGACTTTC. Translation: CASGTGTGANVLTF.

CDR3 sequence (DNA): TGCGCCAGCAGCCTTGGGGCTAGCGGGGGGCACACAGATACGCAGTATTTT. It encodes CASSLGASGGHTDTQYF. V usage is TRBV4-3 and J usage is TRBJ2-3; 11 nucleotides line up with TRBD2. V shed 4 bases, J shed 2 bases, and the junction held 8 bases outside the gene matches. The CDR3 has 17 amino acids. CDR1 is LGHNA, CDR2 YSLEER, per germline.

This clonotype was picked up many times. CDR3 amino acids: CASSFRQDGQPQHF. The CDR3 region has the DNA TGTGCCAGCAGCTTCCGACAGGACGGACAGCCCCAGCATTTT. The J gene is TRBJ1-5, the V gene TRBV7-2; D may be TRBD1 (6 bases). There are 14 residues in the CDR3. CDR1 and CDR2 (germline): SGHTA, FQGNSA. The ends were cut back, 3 bases at V and 7 bases at J, with 13 bases in the middle.

This clonotype showed up just a few times. This chain connects TRBV14 to TRBJ2-5; 9 positions match TRBD2. This CDR3 has 17 amino acids. V lost 1 base, J lost 2 bases, and 8 bases stayed unmatched. CDR1 and CDR2 (germline): SGHDN, FVKESK. The CDR3 reads CASSQGLISGGQETQYF. Here the CDR3 DNA reads TGTGCCAGCAGCCAAGGCCTGATCAGCGGGGGGCAAGAGACCCAGTACTTC.